Each of the 27 T cell receptor beta chains below was sequenced from the same sample in a study of T cell responses to AZD1222 COVID-19 vaccine (dated by TCRdb to the early 2020s). Taken with the paper, the label for time point translates to: baseline before first vaccination. Library preparation used the immunoSEQ multiplex PCR assay. The table was pulled from immuneACCESS by TCRdb, which kept in-frame rearrangements only. Such tables lose some clones; where checked, under half of the loss comes from unresolved V genes, and the rest has no known cause. The sample data list around 140,000 clones, and roughly 90% of these were observed just once. The biggest ten clones account for about 3% of the sample. Source: peripheral blood, taken on day 0 of AZD1222 vaccination. These receptors were taken from an adult in good health.

This clone was observed once. The V call is TRBV24-1, the J call TRBJ2-7; unclear D gene. V was shortened by 4 bases and J by 4 bases, with 13 bases between the two germline ends. The CDR3 contains 14 residues. The germline V gene has CDR1 KGHDR and CDR2 SFDVKD. CDR3 DNA sequence: TGTGCCACCAGTGAACCTGACGGTTATTACGAGCAGTACTTC. This translates into CATSEPDGYYEQYF.

The chain couples TRBV6-5 to TRBJ2-7; 7 bases match TRBD1. Germline assignment: CDR1 MNHEY and CDR2 SVGAGI. This CDR3 contains 14 residues. Trimming removed 2 bases from V and 4 bases from J; junction bases left unmatched: 5. The CDR3 loop reads CASSYRDRGYEQYF. The CDR3 bases are TGTGCCAGCAGTTACCGGGACAGAGGTTACGAGCAGTACTTC.

The chain recombines TRBV7-2 with TRBJ2-1; D uncertain. Trimming shortened V by 4 bases and J by 2 bases, and 6 bases separated the two germline ends. The CDR3 is 13 residues long. CDR1 SGHTA and CDR2 FQGNSA come from the germline V gene. CDR3 residues: CASSSSPYNEQFF. Here the CDR3 DNA reads TGTGCCAGCAGCTCTAGTCCCTACAATGAGCAGTTCTTC.

The chain recombines TRBV7-9 with TRBJ2-1, with a tentative D call TRBD2 (5 bases). Germline CDR1 is SEHNR and CDR2 is FQNEAQ (reference sequence). The ends were cut back, 1 base at V and 15 bases at J, with 13 bases in the middle. CDR3 length: 12 residues. CDR3 bases: TGTGCCAGCAGCTTAGTGGGAGTCCTGCTGTTCTTC. Protein sequence: CASSLVGVLLFF.

The CDR3 DNA sequence: TGTGCCAGCAGCCTACGGGGACAGGGGAAGAATTCACCCCTCCACTTT. It is translated as CASSLRGQGKNSPLHF. V is TRBV7-2 and J is TRBJ1-6; TRBD1 agrees at 10 bases. Losses at the gene ends were 5 bases for V and 7 bases for J; bases not matched to a gene: 8. The germline gives CDR1 SGHTA, CDR2 FQGNSA. The CDR3 covers 16 residues.

J is TRBJ2-1 and V is TRBV6-2 or TRBV6-3; the match to TRBD2 covers 9 bases. Germline CDR1 is MNHEY and CDR2 is SVGEGT. V dropped 2 bases and J dropped 1; count of bases not matched to a gene: 3. CDR3 length: 16 residues. The CDR3 DNA is TGTGCCAGCAGTTACGGGAGCGGGGGGTCCTACAATGAGCAGTTCTTC. Its translation: CASSYGSGGSYNEQFF.

The CDR3 sequence is CASSLLGTGDRQYF. The CDR3 DNA follows: TGTGCCAGCAGCTTGCTCGGGACAGGGGATCGGCAGTACTTC. V gene TRBV5-6 combines with J gene TRBJ2-7; 10 bases are a match to TRBD1. In germline, CDR1 is SGHDT, CDR2 YYEEEE. CDR3 length: 14 residues. Unmatched junction bases numbered 7, after V lost 1 base and J lost 9 bases. Drawing the rest from reference TRBV5-6 and TRBJ2-7, the complete variable domain is DAGVTQSPTHLIKTRGQQVTLRCSPKSGHDTVSWYQQALGQGPQFIFQYYEEEERQRGNFPDRFSGHQFPNYSSELNVNALLLGDSALYLCASSLLGTGDRQYFGPGTRLTVT.

This chain uses TRBV7-3 with TRBJ1-1; 9 bases are shared with TRBD1. The V and J ends lost 2 bases and 5 bases, in that order; junction bases with no gene match: 6. CDR1 and CDR2 (germline): SGHTA, FQGTGA. The CDR3 loop spans 15 amino acids. This CDR3 reads CASSLQGQGDTEAFF. The CDR3 DNA reads TGTGCCAGCAGCTTACAGGGACAGGGAGATACTGAAGCTTTCTTT.

The chain uses TRBV28 and TRBJ1-2; a weak D match, TRBD1 (6 bases). The CDR3 runs 14 residues. Germline loops: CDR1 MDHEN, CDR2 SYDVKM. Between the trimmed V and J ends, which lost 1 base and 8 bases, there was a span of 14 bases. CDR3 bases: TGTGCCAGCAGTTTATTTCCAGGGGTGCGAGGCTACACCTTC. This sequence encodes CASSLFPGVRGYTF.

The chain is built from TRBV18 and TRBJ2-7; possible D gene TRBD2, 6 bases. V was shortened by 1 base and J by 5 bases, with 12 bases between the two germline ends. Germline CDR1 reads KGHSH; CDR2 reads LQKENI. The CDR3 runs to 14 residues. The CDR3 is CASSPQEGSDEQYF. The CDR3 DNA reads TGTGCCAGCTCACCACAGGAGGGGTCCGACGAGCAGTACTTC.

The CDR3 bases are TGTGCCAGCAGCCCTCGCCCCCTGGCCTCGACCTCCGGCGCATCACCCCTCCACTTT. Translated, it gives CASSPRPLASTSGASPLHF. The rearrangement links TRBV21-1 to TRBJ1-6. TRBV21-1 is classified as a pseudogene. The CDR3 sequence is 19 residues long.

The chain combines TRBV6-5 with TRBJ2-3, with TRBD2 matching 9 bases. The germline V gene has CDR1 MNHEY and CDR2 SVGAGI. The CDR3 contains 13 residues. J lost 6 bases, V lost 8 bases, and 6 bases had no gene match. The CDR3 protein is CASRGRAPDTQYF. CDR3 bases: TGTGCCAGCCGCGGGAGGGCCCCCGATACGCAGTATTTT.

The V and J genes are TRBV28 and TRBJ2-5, with 8 bases aligning to TRBD2. The J segment lost 4 bases and the V segment lost 8 bases, leaving 12 bases of the junction unmatched. Germline V gene sequence: CDR1 MDHEN, CDR2 SYDVKM. The CDR3 length is 15 residues. The CDR3 is CASQRELAGRETQYF. The CDR3 DNA is TGTGCCAGCCAACGGGAATTAGCGGGACGAGAGACCCAGTACTTC.

The J gene is TRBJ1-1, the V gene TRBV15; 9 bases line up with TRBD1. The CDR3 is made up of 16 amino acids. Germline CDR1 LNHNV, CDR2 YYDKDF (reference sequence). Trimming at V came to 0 bases and at J to 1 base, leaving 3 bases not matched to a gene. The CDR3 here is CATSREPGQGNTEAFF. In nucleotides, the CDR3 is TGTGCCACCAGCAGAGAACCGGGACAGGGGAACACTGAAGCTTTCTTT.

The rearrangement joins TRBV2 to TRBJ2-2; D gene unclear. V was shortened by 8 bases and J by 0 bases, with 10 bases between the two germline ends. In germline, CDR1 is SNHLY, CDR2 FYNNEI. The CDR3 is made up of 14 amino acids. Written as DNA, the CDR3 is TGTGCCAGCTCCGGGCGTTCGAACACCGGGGAGCTGTTTTTT. As protein: CASSGRSNTGELFF.

V is TRBV5-4 and J is TRBJ2-3; 8 bases are a match to TRBD2. The CDR3 covers 16 residues. Germline assignment: CDR1 SGHNT and CDR2 YYREEE (reference sequence). The V and J ends lost 0 bases and 4 bases, in that order; junction bases with no gene match: 7. CDR3 sequence: CASSLDGGAAPDTQYF. The CDR3, as DNA: TGTGCCAGCAGCTTGGACGGGGGGGCCGCGCCAGATACGCAGTATTTT.

V usage is TRBV29-1 and J usage is TRBJ1-4; TRBD1 might be the D (5 bases). V shed 5 bases and J shed 7 bases, with 11 bases lying between them. CDR1 is SQVTM and CDR2 is ANQGSEA in the germline V gene. The length of the CDR3 is 12 residues. The DNA of the CDR3 is TGCAGCGTTCGGCAGGGACGTGAAAAACTGTTTTTT. Its translation is CSVRQGREKLFF.

V and J are TRBV5-4 and TRBJ2-1; D is undetermined. The germline V gene has CDR1 SGHNT and CDR2 YYREEE (reference sequence). This CDR3 has 16 residues. V dropped 0 bases and J dropped 5 bases, with 15 bases sitting between them. For the CDR3, the DNA is TGTGCCAGCAGCTTGGTGAGAGGCCCAGGAAACAATGAGCAGTTCTTC. Protein sequence: CASSLVRGPGNNEQFF. The complete variable domain, with remaining parts taken from reference TRBV5-4 and TRBJ2-1, reads ETGVTQSPTHLIKTRGQQVTLRCSSQSGHNTVSWYQQALGQGPQFIFQYYREEENGRGNFPPRFSGLQFPNYSSELNVNALELDDSALYLCASSLVRGPGNNEQFFGPGTRLTVL.

The rearrangement uses TRBV2 and TRBJ1-5; a possible D gene is TRBD1 (5 bases). From germline, CDR1 is SNHLY and CDR2 FYNNEI. The V end lost 4 bases, the J end lost 3 bases, and 10 bases lay between the germline ends. The CDR3 has 14 residues. CDR3 loop: CASSGQFPNQPQHF. The CDR3 coding sequence is TGTGCCAGCAGTGGACAGTTTCCCAATCAGCCCCAGCATTTT.

This clone has only one observation. The V call is TRBV12-5, the J call TRBJ2-5; the match to TRBD2 covers 7 bases. The V and J ends lost 3 bases and 5 bases, in that order; junction bases with no gene match: 12. Germline V gene data show CDR1 as LGHNT and CDR2 as FRNRAP. The CDR3 is made up of 16 amino acids. This CDR3 is CASGFPQFQGGETQYF. As DNA, the CDR3 is TGTGCTAGTGGTTTCCCACAGTTCCAGGGAGGGGAGACCCAGTACTTC.

The V and J genes are TRBV2 and TRBJ1-5, with 9 bases fitting TRBD1. CDR3 length equals 15 residues. Germline CDR1 and CDR2: SNHLY and FYNNEI. The ends lost 3 bases at V and 6 bases at J; junction bases unmatched: 6. The CDR3 loop reads CASSEGQGGFQPQHF. In nucleotides, the CDR3 is TGTGCCAGCAGTGAGGGACAGGGCGGTTTTCAGCCCCAGCATTTT. The whole variable domain, remainder taken from reference TRBV2 and TRBJ1-5, is EPEVTQTPSHQVTQMGQEVILRCVPISNHLYFYWYRQILGQKVEFLVSFYNNEISEKSEIFDDQFSVERPDGSNFTLKIRSTKLEDSAMYFCASSEGQGGFQPQHFGDGTRLSIL.

This chain connects TRBV7-9 to TRBJ2-3, with D tentatively TRBD1 or TRBD2 (5 bases each). Looked up from germline, CDR1 is SEHNR and CDR2 is FQNEAQ (reference sequence). The CDR3 has 14 amino acids. V was shortened by 3 bases and J by 1 base, with 8 bases between the two germline ends. CDR3: CASSLVGGTDTQYF. Here the CDR3 DNA reads TGTGCCAGCAGCTTGGTGGGGGGCACAGATACGCAGTATTTT.

The gene calls are TRBV28 and TRBJ1-2, with TRBD1 matching 9 bases. The CDR3 sequence is 13 residues long. Losses at the gene ends were 2 bases for V and 9 bases for J; bases not matched to a gene: 4. Germline values: CDR1 MDHEN, CDR2 SYDVKM. The CDR3 spells CASSLRQGGSYTF. As DNA, the CDR3 is TGTGCCAGCAGTTTAAGACAGGGGGGAAGCTACACCTTC.

This clone was seen more than once but under ten times. The rearrangement links TRBV7-2 to TRBJ2-3; the D is unclear. This CDR3 comprises 19 residues. Germline values: CDR1 SGHTA, CDR2 FQGNSA. Between the trimmed V and J ends, which lost 1 base and 3 bases, there was a span of 23 bases. This chain's CDR3 is CASSLDSWGTRLLTDTQYF. The CDR3 region has the DNA TGTGCCAGCAGCTTAGATAGCTGGGGAACGAGGTTATTGACAGATACGCAGTATTTT.

This sequence joins TRBV7-2 and TRBJ1-6; D gene ambiguous. The germline gives CDR1 SGHTA, CDR2 FQGNSA. The CDR3 consists of 15 residues. Trimming pared 1 base from V and 7 bases from J, leaving 11 bases between. CDR3 in amino acids: CASSLGRHLNSPLHF. Here the CDR3 DNA reads TGTGCCAGCAGCTTAGGTAGACATTTAAATTCACCCCTCCACTTT. The full variable domain, its missing parts supplied by reference TRBV7-2 and TRBJ1-6, is GAGVSQSPSNKVTEKGKDVELRCDPISGHTALYWYRQSLGQGLEFLIYFQGNSAPDKSGLPSDRFSAERTGGSVSTLTIQRTQQEDSAVYLCASSLGRHLNSPLHFGNGTRLTVT.

This clone was counted only a few times. The genes are TRBV19 and TRBJ1-1; D may be TRBD1 (5 bases). V lost 4 bases and J 0 bases, leaving 15 bases between the germline ends. CDR1 is LNHDA, CDR2 SQIVND, per germline (reference sequence). The CDR3 spans 16 residues. As DNA, the CDR3 is TGTGCCAGTAGTAGTTTGCTGGGACGGATGAACACTGAAGCTTTCTTT. Encoded protein: CASSSLLGRMNTEAFF.

CDR3 sequence: CASTMGWGFDEQFF. The CDR3 DNA follows: TGTGCCAGTACCATGGGGTGGGGATTTGATGAGCAGTTCTTC. The chain employs TRBV19 and TRBJ2-1; D call uncertain. The length of the CDR3 is 14 residues. Trimming removed 7 bases from V and 8 bases from J, with 18 bases in between. Germline-derived CDR1 and CDR2 are LNHDA and SQIVND (reference sequence). Filled out from reference TRBV19 and TRBJ2-1, the complete variable domain reads DGGITQSPKYLFRKEGQNVTLSCEQNLNHDAMYWYRQDPGQGLRLIYYSQIVNDFQKGDIAEGYSVSREKKESFPLTVTSAQKNPTAFYLCASTMGWGFDEQFFGPGTRLTVL.